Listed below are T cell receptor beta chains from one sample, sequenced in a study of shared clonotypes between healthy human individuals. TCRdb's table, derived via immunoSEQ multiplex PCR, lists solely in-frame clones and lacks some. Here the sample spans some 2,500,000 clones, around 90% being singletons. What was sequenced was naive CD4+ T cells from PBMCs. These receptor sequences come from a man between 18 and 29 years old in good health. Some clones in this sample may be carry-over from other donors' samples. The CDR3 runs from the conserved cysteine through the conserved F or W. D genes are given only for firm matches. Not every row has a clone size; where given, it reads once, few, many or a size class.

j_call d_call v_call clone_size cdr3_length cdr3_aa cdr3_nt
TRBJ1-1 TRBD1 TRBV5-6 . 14 CASSLGPDRSLAFF TGTGCCAGCAGCTTGGGGCCGGACAGGTCGCTGGCTTTCTTT
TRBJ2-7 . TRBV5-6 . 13 CASSPGVSHEQYF TGTGCCAGCAGCCCGGGGGTCTCTCACGAGCAGTACTTC
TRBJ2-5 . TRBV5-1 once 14 CASSLEKSGETQYF TGCGCCAGCAGCTTGGAGAAATCGGGGGAGACCCAGTACTTC
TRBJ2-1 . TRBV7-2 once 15 CASSPSWGTRGEQFF TGTGCCAGCAGCCCCTCTTGGGGGACTCGGGGTGAGCAGTTCTTC
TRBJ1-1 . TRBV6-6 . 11 CASTTGGRAFF TGTGCCAGCACTACGGGGGGGAGGGCTTTCTTT
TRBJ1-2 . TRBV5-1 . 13 CASSLDRLYGYTF TGCGCCAGCAGCTTGGACAGGCTCTATGGCTACACCTTC
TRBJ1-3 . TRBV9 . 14 CASSLQGGGDTIYF TGTGCCAGCAGCTTGCAGGGTGGAGGCGACACCATATATTTT
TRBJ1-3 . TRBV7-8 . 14 CASSSRLLGNTIYF TGTGCCAGCAGCTCTCGATTACTAGGAAACACCATATATTTT
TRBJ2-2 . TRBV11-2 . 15 CASSPTSPNTGELFF TGTGCCAGCAGCCCCACGTCCCCCAACACCGGGGAGCTGTTTTTT
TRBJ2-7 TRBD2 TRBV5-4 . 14 CASSSWTSGSEQYF TGTGCCAGCAGCTCCTGGACTAGCGGGAGCGAGCAGTACTTC
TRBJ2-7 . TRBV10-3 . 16 CAISESGTPRSYEQYF TGTGCCATCAGTGAATCTGGGACACCTAGATCCTACGAGCAGTACTTC
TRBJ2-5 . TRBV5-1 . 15 CASSLGFGGGETQYF TGCGCCAGCAGCTTGGGGTTTGGGGGTGGAGAGACCCAGTACTTC
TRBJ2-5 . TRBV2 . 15 CASSAIGSIQETQYF TGTGCCAGCAGTGCCATTGGATCCATCCAAGAGACCCAGTACTTC
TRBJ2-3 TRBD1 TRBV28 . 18 CASRRIWARTGGTDTQYF TGTGCCAGCAGACGTATTTGGGCCAGGACAGGGGGCACAGATACGCAGTATTTT
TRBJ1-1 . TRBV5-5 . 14 CASSLAGGTTEAFF TGTGCCAGCAGCTTGGCGGGGGGAACCACTGAAGCTTTCTTT
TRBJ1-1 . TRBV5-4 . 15 CASSLPAGSDTEAFF TGTGCCAGCAGCTTGCCCGCAGGGTCGGACACTGAAGCTTTCTTT